This T cell receptor (beta chain) was found in a study of tumor and adjacent non-tumor tissue in lung cancer. Overall study context: The cohort had approximately 13 adenocarcinoma, a couple of squamous cell and 1 small cell patients. Study-wide results and caveats: Tumor TCR diversity, when higher, was linked to shorter survival. Top 100 clones took a larger repertoire share in normal lung.

The library came from three nested PCR rounds adapted from ARM-PCR protocols. In TCRdb, the multiplex PCR reads were re-called with MiXCR into one record per CDR3 protein. The repertoire holds fewer than 130,000 distinct CDR3 sequences, with 84% as singletons. No cell sorting was done before RNA was extracted from the tissue. Newly diagnosed lung cancer patients had thoracic surgery in China, August–late 2014, without prior chemotherapy. A note on this clonotype: Its antigen is unknown.

Sequencing used lung tumor tissue. The receptor comes from a man aged 65-85 years with non-small cell lung cancer.

In nucleotides, the CDR3 is TGCAGTACTATAGCTGGAGGAAACACCATATATTTT. This translates into CSTIAGGNTIYF. The chain combines TRBV20-1 with TRBJ1-3; D gene uncertain. Germline V gene lookup returns CDR1 DFQATT and CDR2 SNEGSKA (reference sequence). CDR3 length: 12 amino acids. V was cut by 8 bases and J by 4 bases, with 12 bases left in between.